Below, 32 T cell receptor beta chains from the same sample are listed, as sequenced in a study of shared clonotypes between healthy human individuals. Selected positively for CCR7 and CD45RO-negative, naive CD8 cells excluded terminally differentiated effector memory CD45RA+ cells. TCRdb keeps only in-frame clones here, not all; method: immunoSEQ multiplex PCR. The sample includes 1.5 million to 2.5 million clones, approximately 95% of them seen just once. The sequenced material came from naive CD8+ T cells sorted from blood. The receptors come from a man aged 18 to 35 in good health.

This rearrangement joins TRBV6-1 to TRBJ1-5; 9 positions agree with TRBD1. V lost 6 bases to trimming and J lost 4 bases; unmatched junction nucleotides: 7. Looked up from germline, CDR1 is MNHNS and CDR2 is SASEGT. This CDR3 contains 15 residues. The CDR3 region has the DNA TGTGCCAGCAGGCTGATGGACAGGGGAAATCAGCCCCAGCATTTT. Its protein product is CASRLMDRGNQPQHF.

This clone was picked up one time. Its ends do not fully match the called genes, so a read error is possible. The rearrangement links TRBV5-1 to TRBJ2-7, with a tentative D call TRBD1 (5 bases). Germline CDR1 and CDR2: SGHRS and YFSETQ. The CDR3 contains 13 residues. CDR3 protein: CASRLGQLYEQYF. The CDR3 nucleotides read TGCGCCAGCAGATTGGGGCAGCTTTACGAGCAGTACTTC.

This chain joins TRBV27 and TRBJ2-1, with D tentatively TRBD2 (5 bases). The CDR3 is 12 amino acids. The germline V gene has CDR1 MNHEY and CDR2 SMNVEV (reference sequence). V lost 5 bases, J lost 10 bases, and 12 bases lay in between. The CDR3 DNA sequence: TGTGCCAGCAGTCCAGGTAGAGGGGAGCAGTTCTTC. Encoded protein: CASSPGRGEQFF.

The chain has TRBV7-9 and TRBJ1-5, with no clear D. CDR1 and CDR2 (germline): SEHNR, FQNEAQ (reference sequence). The ends were cut back, 1 base at V and 0 bases at J, with 7 bases in the middle. The CDR3 totals 15 residues. The CDR3 nucleotides are TGTGCCAGCAGCTTAGGAGAGGGTAGCAATCAGCCCCAGCATTTT. Translating it yields CASSLGEGSNQPQHF.

In DNA form, the CDR3 reads TGTGCCAGCAGTGAAGGAGAAGTGAGCTGGGACACTGAAGCTTTCTTT. This encodes CASSEGEVSWDTEAFF. The V gene is TRBV6-1, the J gene TRBJ1-1; D gene uncertain. Germline CDR1 MNHNS, CDR2 SASEGT. V lost 1 base and J 3 bases, leaving 15 bases between the germline ends. This CDR3 is 16 amino acids long.

V and J are TRBV5-6 and TRBJ1-5, with no clear D. The CDR3 is 15 residues long. The V and J ends lost 0 bases and 1 base respectively, with 8 bases between them. The germline V gene encodes CDR1 SGHDT and CDR2 YYEEEE. DNA for the CDR3: TGTGCCAGCAGCTTGGCAGGAATGAGCAATCAGCCCCAGCATTTT. Translating it yields CASSLAGMSNQPQHF.

This chain joins TRBV5-4 and TRBJ1-1; D is uncertain. With 1 base removed from V and 4 bases from J, the gap between germline ends came to 5 bases. This CDR3 spans 12 amino acids. The germline V gene encodes CDR1 SGHNT and CDR2 YYREEE (reference sequence). The DNA for the CDR3 is TGTGCCAGCAGCTTGACTTCCACTGAAGCTTTCTTT. Translating it yields CASSLTSTEAFF. Variable domain in full (rest from reference TRBV5-4 and TRBJ1-1): ETGVTQSPTHLIKTRGQQVTLRCSSQSGHNTVSWYQQALGQGPQFIFQYYREEENGRGNFPPRFSGLQFPNYSSELNVNALELDDSALYLCASSLTSTEAFFGQGTRLTVV.

J is TRBJ2-5 and V is TRBV9; TRBD2 matches 15 bases. The CDR3 is made up of 16 amino acids. With V trimmed by 4 bases and J by 4 bases, 5 bases remained unmatched. The germline V gene has CDR1 SGDLS and CDR2 YYNGEE. CDR3 in amino acids: CASSRGLAGGRETQYF. DNA for the CDR3: TGTGCCAGCAGCCGCGGACTAGCGGGAGGGCGAGAGACCCAGTACTTC. The full variable domain, rest sourced from reference TRBV9 and TRBJ2-5, is DSGVTQTPKHLITATGQRVTLRCSPRSGDLSVYWYQQSLDQGLQFLIQYYNGEERAKGNILERFSAQQFPDLHSELNLSSLELGDSALYFCASSRGLAGGRETQYFGPGTRLLVL.

This chain links TRBV9 with TRBJ2-1; possibly TRBD1 or TRBD2 for D (5 bases each). The length of the CDR3 is 13 residues. CDR1 is SGDLS, CDR2 YYNGEE, per germline. V was clipped by 4 bases and J by 7 bases, with 12 bases between them. CDR3 region: CASSPLRGNEQFF. The CDR3 region has the DNA TGTGCCAGCAGCCCCCTGAGGGGAAATGAGCAGTTCTTC.

The chain joins TRBV10-3 to TRBJ2-1, with 14 bases matching TRBD2. The V and J ends lost 4 bases and 6 bases, in that order; junction bases with no gene match: 8. In germline, CDR1 is ENHRY, CDR2 SYGVKD. The CDR3 is 17 amino acids. CDR3 sequence reads: CAISVTSGRGGINEQFF. DNA for the CDR3: TGTGCCATCAGTGTGACTAGCGGGAGGGGAGGGATCAATGAGCAGTTCTTC.

J is TRBJ2-3 and V is TRBV7-6; D remains ambiguous. This CDR3 spans 13 amino acids. In germline, CDR1 is SGHVS, CDR2 FNYEAQ. With 3 bases removed from V and 2 bases from J, the gap between germline ends came to 6 bases. DNA for the CDR3: TGTGCCAGCAGCTTTCTTGCCACAGATACGCAGTATTTT. Encoded protein: CASSFLATDTQYF.

The chain couples TRBV4-1 to TRBJ1-2; TRBD1 matches 7 bases. The CDR3 sequence is 13 residues long. The germline gives CDR1 MGHRA, CDR2 YSYEKL. V was clipped by 5 bases and J by 7 bases; unmatched bases: 7. CDR3 amino acids: CASSSTGDSGYTF. CDR3 coding DNA: TGCGCCAGCAGCTCAACAGGGGACTCTGGCTACACCTTC.

The chain is built from TRBV14 and TRBJ2-7; D is perhaps TRBD1 (6 bases). Trimming stripped 0 bases from V and 0 bases from J, with 12 bases between. The CDR3 loop spans 16 amino acids. Looked up from germline, CDR1 is SGHDN and CDR2 is FVKESK. This CDR3 is CASSQDRTGSSYEQYF. The CDR3, as DNA: TGTGCCAGCAGCCAAGATAGAACAGGGAGCTCCTACGAGCAGTACTTC.

Points on this clone: Other DNA sequences of this sample code for an identical CDR3. V is TRBV2 and J is TRBJ2-7; TRBD1 matches at 7 bases. The CDR3 contains 13 residues. The V gene's germline CDR1 is SNHLY and CDR2 FYNNEI. J lost 4 bases, V lost 4 bases, and 4 bases had no gene match. In DNA, the CDR3 is TGTGCCAGCAGTGTAGGGGGCGGTTACGAGCAGTACTTC. This codes for CASSVGGGYEQYF.

The chain uses TRBV4-1 and TRBJ2-1; D may be TRBD1 (6 bases). Germline lookup yields CDR1 MGHRA and CDR2 YSYEKL. The CDR3 sequence is 17 residues long. Trimming shortened V by 4 bases and J by 0 bases, and 16 bases separated the two germline ends. The chain's CDR3 is CASSLVAGVSSYNEQFF. The DNA of the CDR3 is TGCGCCAGCAGCCTCGTCGCAGGGGTTTCCTCCTACAATGAGCAGTTCTTC.

In its sample, this clone was seen once. The chain is built from TRBV19 and TRBJ2-1, with no clear D. V shed 2 bases and J shed 5 bases, with 10 bases lying between them. The CDR3 contains 14 residues. Germline V gene lookup returns CDR1 LNHDA and CDR2 SQIVND (reference sequence). In DNA form, the CDR3 reads TGTGCCAGTAGTATATTTCTCGGTCACAATGAGCAGTTCTTC. The encoded protein is CASSIFLGHNEQFF.

The chain links TRBV27 to TRBJ2-2, with D unresolved. The CDR3 runs to 13 residues. Per germline, CDR1 MNHEY and CDR2 SMNVEV (reference sequence). Trimming shortened V by 2 bases and J by 6 bases, and 7 bases separated the two germline ends. CDR3: CASSLNPPGELFF. In nucleotides, the CDR3 is TGTGCCAGCAGTTTAAACCCCCCCGGGGAGCTGTTTTTT.

The V call is TRBV9, the J call TRBJ2-3; 7 bases agree with TRBD1. Germline V CDR1 and CDR2: SGDLS, YYNGEE. V was pared by 7 bases and J by 2 bases, with 10 bases of the junction left unmatched. The CDR3 consists of 15 residues. CDR3 bases: TGTGCCAGCTCTCTCCCAGGGGGATACACAGATACGCAGTATTTT. Its protein product is CASSLPGGYTDTQYF.

V and J are TRBV9 and TRBJ2-7; D may be TRBD1 or TRBD2 (5 bases each). The CDR3 extends over 12 amino acids. Trimming removed 4 bases at V and 6 bases at J, with 11 bases between. Germline-derived CDR1 and CDR2 are SGDLS and YYNGEE. The DNA for the CDR3 is TGTGCCAGCAGCCCCTATGGGGGCGAGCAGTACTTC. Translation: CASSPYGGEQYF.

The rearrangement links TRBV29-1 to TRBJ2-2; 8 nucleotides line up with TRBD1. Looked up from germline, CDR1 is SQVTM and CDR2 is ANQGSEA. Trimming cost V 7 bases and J 5 bases; bases outside gene matches: 6. The CDR3 is 13 residues long. The CDR3 DNA sequence: TGCAGCGCACGGACAGGGCTAACCGGGGAGCTGTTTTTT. Translated: CSARTGLTGELFF.

The chain combines TRBV21-1 with TRBJ1-6; the table's D gene call, TRBD1, was not cross checked with the DNA. TRBV21-1 is termed a pseudogene. The CDR3 contains 18 residues. The DNA of the CDR3 is TGTGCCAGCAGCTCAATACGACAGGCGAAGGTGTATAATTCACCCCTCCACTTT. Translated, it gives CASSSIRQAKVYNSPLHF.

Concerning this clone: The sample has other DNA sequences that encode this CDR3 too. The gene calls are TRBV18 and TRBJ1-2; 9 nucleotides agree with TRBD1. The CDR3 consists of 15 residues. V gave up 0 bases and J gave up 4 bases; unmatched junction bases: 3. Germline values: CDR1 KGHSH, CDR2 LQKENI. CDR3 coding DNA: TGTGCCAGCTCACCACCGGGACAGGGAGCCTATGGCTACACCTTC. The encoded protein is CASSPPGQGAYGYTF.

This chain links TRBV5-4 with TRBJ2-7; D gene ambiguous. Looked up from germline, CDR1 is SGHNT and CDR2 is YYREEE (reference sequence). The length of the CDR3 is 15 residues. Trimming shortened V by 2 bases and J by 2 bases, and 14 bases separated the two germline ends. The CDR3 bases are TGTGCCAGCAGCTTTTCTTGGAATTCTGCCTACGAGCAGTACTTC. The encoded protein is CASSFSWNSAYEQYF.

The rearrangement joins TRBV5-8 to TRBJ2-3, with 8 bases identical to TRBD2. The CDR3 consists of 15 residues. V gave up 1 base and J gave up 3 bases; unmatched junction bases: 4. Germline lookup yields CDR1 SGHTS and CDR2 YDEGEE. The CDR3 DNA sequence: TGTGCCAGCAGCTTGAGTCGGGAGGGGACAGATACGCAGTATTTT. Translating gives CASSLSREGTDTQYF.

The CDR3 region has the DNA TGTGCCAGCAGTTTGGGGGAGGGACAGGCGTACGAGCAGTACTTC. This gives the protein CASSLGEGQAYEQYF. This sequence joins TRBV28 and TRBJ2-7, with a possible D match to TRBD1 (8 bases). The CDR3 is made up of 15 amino acids. V lost 3 bases to trimming and J lost 4 bases, with 16 bases between them. The germline V gene has CDR1 MDHEN and CDR2 SYDVKM.

This clone was recorded once. V and J are TRBV18 and TRBJ2-1; D may be TRBD2 (6 bases). V was clipped by 3 bases and J by 6 bases, with 21 bases between them. This CDR3 is 17 amino acids long. CDR1 KGHSH and CDR2 LQKENI come from the germline V gene. The CDR3 sequence is CASSPPDSIGSINEQFF. DNA for the CDR3: TGTGCCAGCTCACCTCCCGACTCGATCGGGAGTATCAATGAGCAGTTCTTC. Looking up the rest from reference TRBV18 and TRBJ2-1 gives the full variable domain: NAGVMQNPRHLVRRRGQEARLRCSPMKGHSHVYWYRQLPEEGLKFMVYLQKENIIDESGMPKERFSAEFPKEGPSILRIQQVVRGDSAAYFCASSPPDSIGSINEQFFGPGTRLTVL.

About this clone: The same CDR3 also results from other DNA sequences found in this sample. The chain couples TRBV6-1 to TRBJ2-2; D is unresolved. The CDR3 has 12 amino acids. Germline V gene lookup returns CDR1 MNHNS and CDR2 SASEGT. The V end was cut by 6 bases, the J end by 0 bases, with 2 bases between. CDR3 nucleotides: TGTGCCAGCAGGGCGAACACCGGGGAGCTGTTTTTT. It codes for CASRANTGELFF.

The gene calls are TRBV7-9 and TRBJ2-1; perhaps TRBD1 as D (6 bases). With 5 bases removed from V and 6 bases from J, the gap between germline ends came to 20 bases. CDR1 and CDR2 (germline): SEHNR, FQNEAQ (reference sequence). CDR3 length equals 16 residues. CDR3: CASSGLRGGRFNEQFF. The CDR3 coding sequence is TGTGCCAGCAGCGGACTTAGAGGGGGACGGTTCAATGAGCAGTTCTTC.

V is TRBV7-8 and J is TRBJ2-2; D is ambiguous. The CDR3 runs 17 residues. Trimming pared 2 bases from V and 0 bases from J, leaving 13 bases between. Germline CDR1 and CDR2: SGHVS and FQNEAQ. CDR3 in amino acids: CASSLTRTGPNTGELFF. The CDR3 DNA follows: TGTGCCAGCAGCTTAACAAGGACCGGGCCGAACACCGGGGAGCTGTTTTTT.

The J gene is TRBJ2-1, the V gene TRBV7-8; D is uncertain. Germline CDR1 is SGHVS and CDR2 is FQNEAQ. The CDR3 is 14 amino acids. V was shortened by 8 bases and J by 1 base, with 12 bases between the two germline ends. The CDR3 nucleotides read TGTGCCAGCGCACCCTCGAGTTCCTACAATGAGCAGTTCTTC. This encodes CASAPSSSYNEQFF.

The gene calls are TRBV11-2 and TRBJ2-2, with TRBD1 identical over 7 bases. Germline V lookup: CDR1 SGHAT, CDR2 FQNNGV. V lost 4 bases and J lost 6; bases outside the gene matches: 20. There are 19 residues in the CDR3. The CDR3 sequence is CASSSPTDTGERKAGELFF. DNA of the CDR3: TGTGCCAGCAGCTCACCGACAGACACAGGGGAGAGGAAGGCCGGGGAGCTGTTTTTT.

J is TRBJ2-7 and V is TRBV19; D gene ambiguous. V gave up 3 bases and J gave up 5 bases, with 11 bases separating them. The CDR3 sequence is 13 residues long. Germline V gene sequence: CDR1 LNHDA, CDR2 SQIVND (reference sequence). This chain's CDR3 is CASSIGLNHEQYF. Here the CDR3 DNA reads TGTGCCAGTAGTATCGGGTTGAACCACGAGCAGTACTTC. The full variable domain, with the rest looked up from reference TRBV19 and TRBJ2-7, is DGGITQSPKYLFRKEGQNVTLSCEQNLNHDAMYWYRQDPGQGLRLIYYSQIVNDFQKGDIAEGYSVSREKKESFPLTVTSAQKNPTAFYLCASSIGLNHEQYFGPGTRLTVT.